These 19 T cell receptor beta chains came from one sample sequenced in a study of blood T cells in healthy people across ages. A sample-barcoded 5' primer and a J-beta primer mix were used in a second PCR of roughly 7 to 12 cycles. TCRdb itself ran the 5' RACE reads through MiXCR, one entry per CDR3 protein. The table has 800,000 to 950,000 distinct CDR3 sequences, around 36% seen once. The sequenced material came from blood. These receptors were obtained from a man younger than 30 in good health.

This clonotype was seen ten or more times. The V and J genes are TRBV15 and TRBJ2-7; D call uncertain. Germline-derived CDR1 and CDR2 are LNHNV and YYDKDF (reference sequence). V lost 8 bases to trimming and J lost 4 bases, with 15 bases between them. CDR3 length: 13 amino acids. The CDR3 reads CATARLDLYEQYF. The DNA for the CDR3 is TGTGCCACCGCACGTCTGGACCTGTACGAGCAGTACTTC. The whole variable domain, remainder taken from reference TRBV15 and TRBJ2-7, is DAMVIQNPRYQVTQFGKPVTLSCSQTLNHNVMYWYQQKSSQAPKLLFHYYDKDFNNEADTPDNFQSRRPNTSFCFLDIRSPGLGDTAMYLCATARLDLYEQYFGPGTRLTVT.

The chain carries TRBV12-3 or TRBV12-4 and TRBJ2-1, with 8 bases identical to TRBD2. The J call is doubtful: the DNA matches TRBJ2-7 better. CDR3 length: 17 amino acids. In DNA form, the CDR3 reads TGTGCCAGCAGCCCGACTTCGGGGGGGAGCTCCTACAATGAGCAGTACTTC. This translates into CASSPTSGGSSYNEQYF.

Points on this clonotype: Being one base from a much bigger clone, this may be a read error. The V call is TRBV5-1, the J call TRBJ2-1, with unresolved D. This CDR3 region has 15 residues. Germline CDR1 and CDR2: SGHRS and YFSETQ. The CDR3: CAGSVYPRLDNEQFF. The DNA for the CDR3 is TGCGCCGGCAGCGTGTATCCCCGATTGGACAATGAGCAGTTCTTC.

CDR3 DNA sequence: TGTGCCAGCAGCCCCCGTAATCTCTTACTCAAGCTTAACTATGGCTACACCTTC. This translates into CASSPRNLLLKLNYGYTF. V is TRBV16 and J is TRBJ1-2; D ambiguous. The CDR3 has 18 residues. The V gene lost 4 bases and the J gene lost 1 base, with 22 bases spanning the gap. Germline V CDR1 and CDR2: KGHSY, FQNENV.

CDR3 sequence (DNA): TGTGCCAGCAGTGTAGACAGCTCCTACAATGAGCAGTACTTC. Its translation is CASSVDSSYNEQYF. The chain is built from TRBV6-5 and TRBJ2-7; weak D call: TRBD1 (5 bases). The germline V and J ends were trimmed by 5 bases and 7 bases, with 18 bases remaining between them. Germline V lookup: CDR1 MNHEY, CDR2 SVGAGI. The CDR3 is made up of 14 amino acids.

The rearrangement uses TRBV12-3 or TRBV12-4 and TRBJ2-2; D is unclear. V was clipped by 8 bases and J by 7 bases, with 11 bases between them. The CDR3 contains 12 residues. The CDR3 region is CASGSLFGELFF. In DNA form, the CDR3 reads TGTGCCAGCGGGTCTTTATTCGGGGAGCTGTTTTTT.

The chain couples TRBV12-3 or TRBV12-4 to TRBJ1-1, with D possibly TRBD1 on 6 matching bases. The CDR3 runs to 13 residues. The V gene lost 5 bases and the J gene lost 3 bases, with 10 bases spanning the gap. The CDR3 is CASSGEGDTEAFF. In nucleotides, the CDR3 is TGTGCCAGCAGTGGGGAGGGGGACACTGAAGCTTTCTTT.

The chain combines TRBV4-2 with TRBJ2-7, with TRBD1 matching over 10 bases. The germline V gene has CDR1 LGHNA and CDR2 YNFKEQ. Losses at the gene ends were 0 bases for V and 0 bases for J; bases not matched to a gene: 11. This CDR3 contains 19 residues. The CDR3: CASSQDPLGQGRSSYEQYF. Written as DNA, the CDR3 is TGTGCCAGCAGCCAAGATCCCCTGGGACAGGGGCGCAGCTCCTACGAGCAGTACTTC.

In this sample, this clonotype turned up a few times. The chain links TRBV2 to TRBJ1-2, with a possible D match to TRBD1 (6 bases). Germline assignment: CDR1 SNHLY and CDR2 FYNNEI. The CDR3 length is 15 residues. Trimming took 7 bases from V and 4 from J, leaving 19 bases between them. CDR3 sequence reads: CASTHDRQGLYGYTF. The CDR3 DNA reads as TGTGCCAGCACTCATGACAGGCAAGGCCTCTATGGCTACACCTTC. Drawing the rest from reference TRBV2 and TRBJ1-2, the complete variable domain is EPEVTQTPSHQVTQMGQEVILRCVPISNHLYFYWYRQILGQKVEFLVSFYNNEISEKSEIFDDQFSVERPDGSNFTLKIRSTKLEDSAMYFCASTHDRQGLYGYTFGSGTRLTVV.

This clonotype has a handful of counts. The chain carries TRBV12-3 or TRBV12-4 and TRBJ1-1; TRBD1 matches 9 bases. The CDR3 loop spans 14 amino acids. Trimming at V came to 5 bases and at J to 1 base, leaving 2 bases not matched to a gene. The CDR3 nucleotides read TGTGCCAGCAGTCAGACAGGGGGGAACACTGAAGCTTTCTTT. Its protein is CASSQTGGNTEAFF.

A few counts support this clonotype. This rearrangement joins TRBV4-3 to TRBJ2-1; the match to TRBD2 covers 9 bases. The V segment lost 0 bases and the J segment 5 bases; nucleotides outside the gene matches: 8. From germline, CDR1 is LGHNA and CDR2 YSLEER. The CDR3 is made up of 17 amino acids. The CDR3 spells CASSQESSSGVNNEQFF. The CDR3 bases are TGCGCCAGCAGCCAAGAGAGCTCTAGCGGGGTGAACAATGAGCAGTTCTTC.

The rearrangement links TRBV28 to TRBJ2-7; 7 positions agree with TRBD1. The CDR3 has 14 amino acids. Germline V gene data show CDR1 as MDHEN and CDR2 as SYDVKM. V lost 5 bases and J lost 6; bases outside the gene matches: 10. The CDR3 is CASSRSRGRIEQYF. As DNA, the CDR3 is TGTGCCAGCAGTCGAAGCAGGGGGAGAATCGAGCAGTACTTC.

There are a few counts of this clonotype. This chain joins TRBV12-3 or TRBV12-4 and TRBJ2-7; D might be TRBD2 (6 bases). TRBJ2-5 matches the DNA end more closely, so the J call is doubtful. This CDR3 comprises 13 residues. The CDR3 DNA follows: TGTGCCAGCAGTGTACGGCGGGGTGAGACCCAGTACTTC. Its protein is CASSVRRGETQYF.

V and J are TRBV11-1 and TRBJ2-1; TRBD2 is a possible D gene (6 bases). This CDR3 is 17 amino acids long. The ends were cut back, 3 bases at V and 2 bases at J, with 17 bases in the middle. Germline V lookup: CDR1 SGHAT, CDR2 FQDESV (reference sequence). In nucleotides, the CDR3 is TGTGCCAGCAGCTTTGGAGGGGCCGTCCCTCCCTACAATGAGCAGTTCTTC. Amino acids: CASSFGGAVPPYNEQFF. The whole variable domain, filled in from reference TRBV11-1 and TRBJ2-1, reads EAEVAQSPRYKITEKSQAVAFWCDPISGHATLYWYRQILGQGPELLVQFQDESVVDDSQLPKDRFSAERLKGVDSTLKIQPAELGDSAMYLCASSFGGAVPPYNEQFFGPGTRLTVL.

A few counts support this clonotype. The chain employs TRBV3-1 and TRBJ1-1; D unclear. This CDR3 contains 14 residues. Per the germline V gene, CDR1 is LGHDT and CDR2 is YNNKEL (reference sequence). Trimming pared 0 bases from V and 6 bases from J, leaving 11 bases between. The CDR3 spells CASSQDLASAEAFF. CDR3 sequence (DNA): TGTGCCAGCAGCCAAGATCTCGCCAGCGCTGAAGCTTTCTTT.

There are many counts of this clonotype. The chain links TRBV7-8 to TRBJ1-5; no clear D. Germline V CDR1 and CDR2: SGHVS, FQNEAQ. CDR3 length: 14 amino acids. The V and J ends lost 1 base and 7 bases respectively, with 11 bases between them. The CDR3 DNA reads TGTGCCAGCAGCTTAGTCGGTCCGGGCCAGCCCCAGCATTTT. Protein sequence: CASSLVGPGQPQHF. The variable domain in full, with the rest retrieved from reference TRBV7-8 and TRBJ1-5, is GAGVSQSPRYKVAKRGQDVALRCDPISGHVSLFWYQQALGQGPEFLTYFQNEAQLDKSGLPSDRFFAERPEGSVSTLKIQRTQQEDSAVYLCASSLVGPGQPQHFGDGTRLSIL.

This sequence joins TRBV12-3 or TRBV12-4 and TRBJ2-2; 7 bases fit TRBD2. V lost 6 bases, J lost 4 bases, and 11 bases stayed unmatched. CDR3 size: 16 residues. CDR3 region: CASSPTSEGATGELFF. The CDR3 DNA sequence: TGTGCCAGCAGCCCAACTAGCGAGGGCGCCACCGGGGAGCTGTTTTTT.

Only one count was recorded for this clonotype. CDR3 coding DNA: TGTGCCAGCACCGTTTCCCCAAATGAGCAGTACTTC. Translation: CASTVSPNEQYF. The chain employs TRBV7-9 and TRBJ2-7; D is undetermined. Germline values: CDR1 SEHNR, CDR2 FQNEAQ (reference sequence). This CDR3 is built from 12 residues. V was pared by 7 bases and J by 7 bases, with 14 bases between.

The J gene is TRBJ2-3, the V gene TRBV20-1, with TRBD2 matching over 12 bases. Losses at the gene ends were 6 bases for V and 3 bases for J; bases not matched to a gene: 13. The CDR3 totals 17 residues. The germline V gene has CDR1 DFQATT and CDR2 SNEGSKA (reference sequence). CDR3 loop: CSANLAGGPMVTDTQYF. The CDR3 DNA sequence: TGCAGTGCGAATCTAGCGGGGGGGCCGATGGTAACAGATACGCAGTATTTT.